The rows below give T cell receptor beta chains drawn from one sample of a study of regulatory T cells in long-lasting Graves disease. TCRdb reanalysed the multiplex PCR reads using MiXCR and keeps one entry per CDR3 protein. The table has fewer than 400,000 distinct CDR3 sequences, about 18% seen once. The sample in question was peripheral blood mononuclear cells (PBMCs), obtained at new diagnosis, from a patient treated with antithyroid drugs. The receptors derive from a female donor with Graves disease. Each CDR3 is given with its conserved first and last residue. D genes are given only for firm matches. Size is stated for part of the rows, as once, few or many counts, or as a class when the clone is expanded.

clone size	D gene	J gene	V gene	CDR3 protein	CDR3 DNA
few	-	TRBJ1-2	TRBV19	CASRGSLNYGYTF	TGTGCCAGTCGGGGCAGCCTCAACTATGGCTACACCTTC
-	TRBD1	TRBJ2-5	TRBV7-9	CASSRDRVGETQYF	TGTGCCAGCAGCCGCGACAGGGTCGGCGAGACCCAGTACTTC
many	-	TRBJ2-3	TRBV28	CASSSPGLWDTQYF	TGTGCCAGCAGTTCCCCGGGCCTCTGGGATACGCAGTATTTT
many	-	TRBJ1-6	TRBV30	CAWSLVQGNSPLHF	TGTGCCTGGAGTTTGGTACAGGGTAATTCACCCCTCCACTTT
many	-	TRBJ2-2	TRBV4-2	CASRPTDLIPGELFF	TGTGCCAGCAGACCTACTGACTTGATCCCCGGGGAGCTGTTTTTT
many	TRBD1	TRBJ1-4	TRBV2	CASSPDRDRGEKLFF	TGTGCCAGCAGTCCCGACCGGGACAGGGGAGAAAAACTGTTTTTT
-	-	TRBJ1-2	TRBV28	CASSSGTPSSGYTF	TGTGCCAGCAGTTCTGGGACACCAAGTAGTGGCTACACCTTC
many	-	TRBJ2-1	TRBV24-1	CATSERDSSYNEQFF	TGTGCCACCAGTGAGCGGGACAGCTCCTACAATGAGCAGTTCTTC
many	-	TRBJ2-5	TRBV28	CASRRTPTQYF	TGTGCCAGCAGGAGGACACCGACCCAGTACTTC
many	TRBD2	TRBJ2-2	TRBV6-5	CASSYLAGGAGELFF	TGTGCCAGCAGTTACCTAGCGGGAGGAGCCGGGGAGCTGTTTTTT
-	TRBD2	TRBJ2-1	TRBV19	CASSQLAGSRNEQFF	TGTGCCAGTAGCCAACTAGCGGGATCAAGAAATGAGCAGTTCTTC
-	TRBD2	TRBJ2-2	TRBV4-1	CASSVGTSGSGTGELFF	TGCGCCAGCAGTGTCGGGACTAGCGGGAGTGGCACCGGGGAGCTGTTTTTT
many	-	TRBJ2-7	TRBV5-1	CASSLAGEKTGQYF	TGCGCCAGCAGCTTGGCGGGGGAGAAGACCGGGCAGTACTTC
few	-	TRBJ2-5	TRBV29-1	CSVLAAGVPLETQYF	TGCAGCGTACTCGCCGCGGGTGTCCCCTTAGAGACCCAGTACTTC
few	TRBD1	TRBJ2-2	TRBV29-1	CSVHRGRNTGELFF	TGCAGCGTCCACAGGGGGCGCAACACCGGGGAGCTGTTTTTT
-	TRBD2	TRBJ2-5	TRBV4-1	CASSQETSGQETQYF	TGCGCCAGCAGCCAGGAGACTAGCGGCCAAGAGACCCAGTACTTC
few	-	TRBJ1-1	TRBV7-6	CASSSTARGTEAFF	TGTGCCAGCAGCTCCACGGCTAGGGGCACTGAAGCTTTCTTT
-	TRBD1	TRBJ2-4	TRBV2	CASSERYPGQVAKNIQYF	TGTGCCAGCAGTGAAAGGTATCCGGGACAGGTAGCCAAAAACATTCAGTACTTC
many	-	TRBJ1-6	TRBV10-3	CAISESNQKLNSPLHF	TGTGCCATCAGTGAGTCGAATCAGAAGCTTAATTCACCCCTCCACTTT
many	-	TRBJ2-1	TRBV9	CASSVVWSQDPESSYNEQFF	TGTGCCAGCAGCGTAGTGTGGTCCCAGGACCCCGAAAGCTCCTACAATGAGCAGTTCTTC
few	TRBD2	TRBJ2-3	TRBV9	CASSVPPTSGSFSDTQYF	TGTGCCAGCAGCGTTCCCCCCACTAGCGGGAGTTTTTCAGATACGCAGTATTTT
few	-	TRBJ1-1	TRBV3-1	CATGDGLLMNTEAFF	TGTGCCACTGGGGACGGACTTTTAATGAACACTGAAGCTTTCTTT
few	TRBD1	TRBJ2-5	TRBV5-6	CASSPYGGTGILWETQYF	TGTGCCAGCAGCCCATACGGAGGGACAGGGATTCTTTGGGAGACCCAGTACTTC
few	-	TRBJ1-1	TRBV28	CASSLGQSEAFF	TGTGCCAGCAGTTTGGGGCAGAGTGAAGCTTTCTTT
many	-	TRBJ1-2	TRBV30	CAWSVPAAYGYTF	TGTGCCTGGAGTGTACCGGCTGCCTATGGCTACACCTTC
few	-	TRBJ1-3	TRBV3-1	CASSHGHGPLETIYF	TGTGCCAGCAGCCACGGACATGGTCCTCTTGAGACCATATATTTT
once	TRBD1	TRBJ1-1	TRBV11-3	CASSPGTGHTEAFF	TGTGCCAGCAGCCCCGGGACAGGGCACACTGAAGCTTTCTTT
few	TRBD2	TRBJ2-1	TRBV7-3	CASSSPEREINEQFF	TGTGCCAGCAGCTCTCCGGAGCGGGAGATCAATGAGCAGTTCTTC
few	-	TRBJ2-2	TRBV18	CASSPLDTGELFF	TGTGCCAGCTCACCATTGGACACCGGGGAGCTGTTTTTT
many	-	TRBJ2-4	TRBV27	CASSLTQGLVGNIQYF	TGTGCCAGCAGTCTCACGCAGGGGCTGGTGGGAAACATTCAGTACTTC
-	TRBD2	TRBJ2-7	TRBV7-2	CASSLASGAGGPYEQYF	TGTGCCAGCAGCTTAGCTTCTGGGGCGGGAGGGCCATACGAGCAGTACTTC
-	TRBD2	TRBJ2-2	TRBV9	CASSTGGHYTGELFF	TGTGCCAGCAGCACGGGGGGGCATTACACCGGGGAGCTGTTTTTT
many	-	TRBJ2-1	TRBV6-2/TRBV6-3	CASSLSSYNEQFF	TGTGCCAGCAGCCTTAGCAGTTACAATGAGCAGTTCTTC
-	-	TRBJ2-1	TRBV6-1	CASQAGRFGNEQFF	TGTGCCAGCCAGGCTGGGAGGTTCGGCAATGAGCAGTTCTTC
few	TRBD2	TRBJ2-2	TRBV2	CASSEGLAETGGELFF	TGTGCCAGCAGTGAAGGACTAGCGGAGACGGGCGGGGAGCTGTTTTTT
-	-	TRBJ2-2	TRBV20-1	CSAKPDTGELFF	TGCAGTGCCAAGCCAGACACCGGGGAGCTGTTTTTT
few	-	TRBJ1-1	TRBV5-1	CASTPHESTEAFF	TGCGCCAGCACTCCGCATGAGAGCACTGAAGCTTTCTTT